The clone carrying this T cell receptor beta chain was seen more than once but under ten times. The target antigen is unknown. This specimen belongs to a study of beta chain features in type 1 diabetes. Study context: Patients and healthy donors were similar in age, gender and cell yields. Summed over all samples, the examined sorted cells came to more than 85 million.

General study findings and limits: Significant though moderate, a shortening of TCRB CDR3s appeared in all four CD4+ subsets of Type 1 diabetes patients.

Germline lookup yields CDR1 SGHTA and CDR2 FQGNSA. The CDR3 length is 14 residues. J lost 6 bases, V lost 2 bases, and 4 bases had no gene match. The study reverse transcribed the entire isolated RNA, so it sequenced expressed TCRB transcripts. Sequencing was performed with immunoSEQ multiplex PCR; in TCRdb, only in-frame clones are kept and a portion is missing. This table holds more than 250,000 clones, roughly an eighth found once. The TCR comes from a man aged 25 to 45 with type 1 diabetes. The sample was naive CD4+ T cells from blood. This sequence joins TRBV7-2 and TRBJ2-7; 10 nucleotides align to TRBD2. CDR3 sequence reads: CASSLSGRALEQYF. Here the CDR3 DNA reads TGTGCCAGCAGCTTAAGCGGGAGGGCCCTCGAGCAGTACTTC.